This T cell receptor (beta chain) was recovered during a study of cytomegalovirus exposure and HLA in healthy donors. Sequencing used immunoSEQ multiplex PCR; TCRdb keeps in-frame clones, though not all of them. The data contain a few hundred thousand clones, 86% of them singletons. CDR1 is SGHRS and CDR2 is YFSETQ in the germline V gene. Trimming stripped 0 bases from V and 3 bases from J, with 13 bases between. The CDR3 extends over 15 amino acids. Sequencing used PBMCs. This rearrangement joins TRBV5-1 to TRBJ2-7; weak D call: TRBD2 (5 bases). This sequence was found in a woman aged 18-29 years in good health and CMV-seronegative. For the CDR3, the DNA is TGCGCCAGCAGCTTGGGGTCGGGGTTAGGCTACGAGCAGTACTTC. It encodes CASSLGSGLGYEQYF.